This T cell receptor (beta chain) was recovered during a study of cytomegalovirus exposure and HLA in healthy donors. Across the whole study: Some 80 million unique TCRs from HLA-typed donors were held in an early data release. Broader study findings: For TCR beta chains, V- and J-gene trimming was later linked to a missense DCLRE1C variant. Most of the CMV-associated TCR beta chains (in a later analysis) appeared to be HLA-restricted. Common viral pathogens (according to a later analysis) appeared linked to several of the most significant clusters.

The PCR was carried out with 60 Vbeta primers and 13 Jbeta primers. This table comes from immunoSEQ multiplex PCR, and its TCRdb copy is limited to in-frame clones, with some not included. The data show around 150,000 clones, with 55% to 70% seen just once and around 7.1% held by the top ten. The ends lost 1 base at V and 3 bases at J; junction bases unmatched: 5. This CDR3 is built from 16 residues. Germline CDR1 is KGHSH and CDR2 is LQKENI. Concerning this clone: Its antigen is not identified.

The sequencing sample was made of PBMCs. The TCR comes from a woman aged 55 to 70 in good health and CMV-seropositive. This chain uses TRBV18 with TRBJ2-1; 8 bases map to TRBD1. CDR3 in amino acids: CASSPLDRGNYNEQFF. The CDR3 nucleotides are TGTGCCAGCTCACCACTAGACAGGGGCAACTACAATGAGCAGTTCTTC.